This TCR beta chain appears in the sequencing data of a study of T cells in Graves' hyperthyroidism and ophthalmopathy. Study-wide results and limits: Most thyroid clonotypes expanded above 0.001 appeared in blood too.

Ophthalmopathy patients all had a Clinical Activity Score of at least 3, a NOSPECS grade of at least 4 and disease under 3 months old. The CDR3 is 13 residues long. Germline assignment: CDR1 GTSNPN and CDR2 SVGIG (reference sequence). The V segment lost 7 bases and the J segment 3 bases; nucleotides outside the gene matches: 6. There were TCR beta CDR3 regions amplified from RNA transcripts. Using the HTBI primer set, a first-round RT-PCR was run on the TCR CDR3. TCRdb itself ran the multiplex PCR reads through MiXCR, one entry per CDR3 protein. This table holds fewer than 400,000 distinct CDR3 sequences, more than 13% found once. This clonotype was seen ten or more times. Its target is not known.

The chain joins TRBV30 to TRBJ1-2; 9 bases align to TRBD1. The sequence was obtained from a man in his fifties or sixties with Graves' ophthalmopathy. The specimen sequenced was blood. The CDR3 nucleotides are TGTGCCTTGACAGGGGGTCTGGACTATGGCTACACCTTC. Its protein is CALTGGLDYGYTF.